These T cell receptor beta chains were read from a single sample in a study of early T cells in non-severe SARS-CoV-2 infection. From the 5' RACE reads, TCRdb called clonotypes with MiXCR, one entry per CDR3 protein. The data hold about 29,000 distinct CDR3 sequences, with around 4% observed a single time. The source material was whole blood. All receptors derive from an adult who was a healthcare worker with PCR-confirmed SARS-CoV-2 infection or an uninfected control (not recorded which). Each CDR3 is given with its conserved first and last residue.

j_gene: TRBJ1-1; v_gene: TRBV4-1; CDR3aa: CASSPVGAGEAFF
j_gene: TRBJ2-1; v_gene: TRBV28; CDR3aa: CASSSGTSGIPGAQFF
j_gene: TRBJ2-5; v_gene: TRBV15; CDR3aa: CATSSGWTQYF
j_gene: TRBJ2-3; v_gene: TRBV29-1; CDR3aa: CSVDRAGDTQYF
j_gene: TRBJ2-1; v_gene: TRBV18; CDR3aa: CASSPRVAVNEQFF
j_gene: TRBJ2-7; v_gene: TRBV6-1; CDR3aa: CASTRGTTNSYEQYF
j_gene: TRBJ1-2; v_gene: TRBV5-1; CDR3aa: CASSFSAGTNYGYTF
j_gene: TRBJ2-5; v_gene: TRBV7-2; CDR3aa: CASSLRTSGRSQETQYF
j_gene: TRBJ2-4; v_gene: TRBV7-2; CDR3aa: CASSFGGARIQYF
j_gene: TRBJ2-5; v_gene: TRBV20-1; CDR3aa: CSAVQGTPETQYF
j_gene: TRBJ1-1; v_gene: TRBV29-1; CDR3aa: CSGKNGDLGTEAFF
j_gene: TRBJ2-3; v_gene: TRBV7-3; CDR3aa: CASSVRDRNTDTQYF
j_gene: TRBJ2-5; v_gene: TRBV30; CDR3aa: CAWSRRRGSETQYF
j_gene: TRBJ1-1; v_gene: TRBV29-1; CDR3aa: CSVAPTNTEAFF
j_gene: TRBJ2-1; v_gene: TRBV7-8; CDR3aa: CASRRLAGPIYNEQFF
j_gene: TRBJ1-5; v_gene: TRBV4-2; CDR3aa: CASSQTLVRDGAHQPQHF
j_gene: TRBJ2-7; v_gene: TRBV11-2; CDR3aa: CASSLDRGQVYEQYF
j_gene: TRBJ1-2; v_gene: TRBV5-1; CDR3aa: CASSLGQGIDGYTF
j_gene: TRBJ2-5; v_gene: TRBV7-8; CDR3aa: CASSLVGGGGETQYF
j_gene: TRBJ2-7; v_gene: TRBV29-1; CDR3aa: CSVVAGGRVHEQYF
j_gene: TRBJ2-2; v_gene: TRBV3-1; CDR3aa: CASSQRGGSSGTGELFF
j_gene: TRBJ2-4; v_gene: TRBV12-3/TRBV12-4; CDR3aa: CASSPGRPGGPAKNIQYF
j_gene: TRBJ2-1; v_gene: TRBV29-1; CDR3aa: CSVEDRVSSYNEQFF
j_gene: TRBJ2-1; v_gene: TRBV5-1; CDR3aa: CASSLDPGQNSYNEQFF
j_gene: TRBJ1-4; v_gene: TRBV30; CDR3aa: CAWSGQINEKLFF
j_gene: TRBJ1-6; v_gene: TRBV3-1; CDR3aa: CASRLQNSPLHF
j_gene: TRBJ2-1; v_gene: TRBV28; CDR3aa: CAIQTSGQGNEQFF
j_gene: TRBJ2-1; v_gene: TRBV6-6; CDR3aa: CASSTGLVSYNEQFF
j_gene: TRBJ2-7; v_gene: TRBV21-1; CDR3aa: CARSGDVYEQYF
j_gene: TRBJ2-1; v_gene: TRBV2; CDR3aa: CASIRQGRGDEQFF
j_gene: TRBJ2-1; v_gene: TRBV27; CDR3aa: CASSQRPLTGATGADEQFF
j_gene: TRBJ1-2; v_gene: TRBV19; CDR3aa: CASSTETGVGYGYTF
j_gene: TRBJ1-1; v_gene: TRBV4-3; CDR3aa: CASSQDGAPGARNTEAFF
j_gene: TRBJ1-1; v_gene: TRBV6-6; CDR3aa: CASRGTEAFF
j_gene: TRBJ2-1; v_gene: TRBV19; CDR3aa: CASSVGLAYEQFF
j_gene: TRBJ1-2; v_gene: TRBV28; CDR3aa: CASNSAFYGYTF
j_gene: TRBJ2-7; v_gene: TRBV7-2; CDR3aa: CASSLDSDEQYF
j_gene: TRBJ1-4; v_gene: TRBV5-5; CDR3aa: CASSLVVWGEKLFF
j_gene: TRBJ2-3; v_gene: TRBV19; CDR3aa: CASATRGQGSSDTQYF
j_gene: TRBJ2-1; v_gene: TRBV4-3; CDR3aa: CASSQAAGSPYNEQFF
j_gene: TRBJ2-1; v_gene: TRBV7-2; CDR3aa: CASSLAWDSGNEQFF
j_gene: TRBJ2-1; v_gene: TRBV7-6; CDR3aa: CASSGSEQFF